The clone carrying this T cell receptor (beta chain) has just a few counts. Generated by immunoSEQ multiplex PCR, the TCRdb table keeps only in-frame clones and is missing some. The repertoire holds approximately 83,000 clones, over 80% seen once, with 3.5% to 4.5% in the top ten. The data were taken from a study of T cell changes during pregnancy in multiple sclerosis. Germline loops: CDR1 MNHEY, CDR2 SVGAGI. V lost 5 bases, J lost 2 bases, and 15 bases lay in between. This CDR3 spans 15 amino acids. The sequence came from a female donor with multiple sclerosis, enrolled in a pregnancy study. The sample here was peripheral blood, taken in the first trimester of pregnancy. V is TRBV6-5 and J is TRBJ1-2; D is unresolved. The CDR3: CASSGWSSLNYGYTF. For the CDR3, the DNA is TGTGCCAGCAGTGGATGGAGCAGCCTCAACTATGGCTACACCTTC.